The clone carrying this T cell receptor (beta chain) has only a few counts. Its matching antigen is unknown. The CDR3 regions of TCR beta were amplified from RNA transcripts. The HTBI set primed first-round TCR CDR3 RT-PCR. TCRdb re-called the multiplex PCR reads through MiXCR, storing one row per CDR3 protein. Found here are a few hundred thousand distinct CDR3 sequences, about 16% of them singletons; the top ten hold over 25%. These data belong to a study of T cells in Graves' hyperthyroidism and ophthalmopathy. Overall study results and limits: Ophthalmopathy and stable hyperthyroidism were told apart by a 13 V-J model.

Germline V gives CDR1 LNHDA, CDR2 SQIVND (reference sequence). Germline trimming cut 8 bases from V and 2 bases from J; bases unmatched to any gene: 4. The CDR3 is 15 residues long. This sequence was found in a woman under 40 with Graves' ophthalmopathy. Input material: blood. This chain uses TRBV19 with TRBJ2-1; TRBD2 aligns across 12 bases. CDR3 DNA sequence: TGTGCCAGTGGATGGACTAGCGGGACCTACAATGAGCAGTTCTTC. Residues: CASGWTSGTYNEQFF.